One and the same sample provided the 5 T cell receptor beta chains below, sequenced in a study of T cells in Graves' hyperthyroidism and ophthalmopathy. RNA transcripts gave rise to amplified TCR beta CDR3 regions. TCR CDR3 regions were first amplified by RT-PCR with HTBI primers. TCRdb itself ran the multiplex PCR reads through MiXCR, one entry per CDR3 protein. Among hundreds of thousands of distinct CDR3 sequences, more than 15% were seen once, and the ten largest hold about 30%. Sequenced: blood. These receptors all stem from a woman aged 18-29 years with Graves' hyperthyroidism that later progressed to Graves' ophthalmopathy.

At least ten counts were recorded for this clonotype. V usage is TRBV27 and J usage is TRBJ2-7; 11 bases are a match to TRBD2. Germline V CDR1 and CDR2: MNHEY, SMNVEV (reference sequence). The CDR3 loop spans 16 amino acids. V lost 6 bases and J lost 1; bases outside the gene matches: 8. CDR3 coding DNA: TGTGCCAGCAGGGTAGCGGGAGGGGGTCATTCCTACGAGCAGTACTTC. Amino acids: CASRVAGGGHSYEQYF.

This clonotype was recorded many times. The CDR3 here is CARETGMNTGELFF. CDR3 sequence (DNA): TGTGCCAGGGAGACAGGGATGAACACCGGGGAGCTGTTTTTT. The V call is TRBV2, the J call TRBJ2-2, with 7 nucleotides matching TRBD1. Germline V gene data show CDR1 as SNHLY and CDR2 as FYNNEI. The CDR3 is made up of 14 amino acids. V lost 9 bases and J lost 1; bases outside the gene matches: 5.

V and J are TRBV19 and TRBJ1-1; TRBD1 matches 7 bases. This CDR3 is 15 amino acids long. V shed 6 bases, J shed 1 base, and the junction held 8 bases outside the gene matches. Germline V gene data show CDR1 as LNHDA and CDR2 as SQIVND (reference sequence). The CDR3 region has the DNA TGTGCCAGTAGCGCGACAGGGTTTACGAACACTGAAGCTTTCTTT. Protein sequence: CASSATGFTNTEAFF.

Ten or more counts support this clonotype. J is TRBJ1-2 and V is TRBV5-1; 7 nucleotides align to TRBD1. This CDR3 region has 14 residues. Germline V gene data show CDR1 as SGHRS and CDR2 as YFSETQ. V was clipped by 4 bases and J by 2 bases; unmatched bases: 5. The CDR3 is CASSQGGSNYGYTF. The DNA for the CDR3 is TGCGCCAGCAGCCAAGGGGGCAGCAACTATGGCTACACCTTC.

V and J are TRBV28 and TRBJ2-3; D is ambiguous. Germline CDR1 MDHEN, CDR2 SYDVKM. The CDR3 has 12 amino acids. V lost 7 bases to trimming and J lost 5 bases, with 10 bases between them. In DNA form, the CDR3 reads TGTGCCAGCACCCCCGGCGGAGATACGCAGTATTTT. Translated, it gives CASTPGGDTQYF.